Below, 31 T cell receptor beta chains from the same sample are listed, as sequenced in a study of blood T cell repertoires in COVID-19. Only in-frame clones appear in the TCRdb table, and some are missing; sequencing was by immunoSEQ multiplex PCR. The top ten clones hold over 0.5% of a sample with about 150,000 clones, over 70% of them seen once. Sequenced sample: peripheral blood. Receptor source: a man aged 55 to 70 with acute or convalescent COVID-19.

The chain is built from TRBV7-8 and TRBJ2-7; D perhaps matches TRBD1 (6 bases). The germline CDR1 and CDR2 sequences are SGHVS and FQNEAQ. This CDR3 has 15 residues. The germline V and J ends were trimmed by 1 base and 4 bases, with 14 bases remaining between them. For the CDR3, the DNA is TGTGCCAGCAGCTTAGGGGGGACAAGTCGGTACGAGCAGTACTTC. Translating it yields CASSLGGTSRYEQYF.

This rearrangement joins TRBV5-1 to TRBJ2-7, with D tentatively TRBD1 (6 bases). V was trimmed by 0 bases and J by 6 bases, leaving 10 bases between them. CDR1 and CDR2 (germline): SGHRS, YFSETQ. This CDR3 spans 13 amino acids. The CDR3 sequence: CASSLGGPGEQYF. CDR3 nucleotide sequence: TGCGCCAGCAGCTTGGGGGGGCCGGGCGAGCAGTACTTC.

This clone was found once. The chain has TRBV5-1 and TRBJ2-2, with 8 bases fitting TRBD2. Trimming cost V 4 bases and J 8 bases; bases outside gene matches: 13. Germline CDR1 and CDR2: SGHRS and YFSETQ. This CDR3 spans 16 amino acids. The CDR3 DNA reads as TGCGCCAGCAGCCCTCAGACTAGCGACCCATGGGGGGAGCTGTTTTTT. Translated: CASSPQTSDPWGELFF.

The CDR3 protein is CASSGGGRAYEQYF. The DNA of the CDR3 is TGTGCCAGTTCCGGAGGTGGGAGGGCTTACGAGCAGTACTTC. The chain uses TRBV19 and TRBJ2-7; 7 nucleotides agree with TRBD2. V shed 8 bases and J 4 bases; nucleotides not matched to a gene: 11. The CDR3 sequence is 14 residues long. Germline V lookup: CDR1 LNHDA, CDR2 SQIVND (reference sequence).

J is TRBJ2-7 and V is TRBV6-5, with 7 bases lining up with TRBD1. V was clipped by 4 bases and J by 1 base; unmatched bases: 4. The CDR3 spans 14 residues. CDR1 is MNHEY, CDR2 SVGAGI, per germline. The CDR3 is CASSSQTGSYEQYF. As DNA, the CDR3 is TGTGCCAGCAGTTCCCAGACAGGGTCCTACGAGCAGTACTTC.

The chain links TRBV18 to TRBJ2-1, with 9 bases aligning to TRBD2. Per the germline V gene, CDR1 is KGHSH and CDR2 is LQKENI. The CDR3 length is 16 residues. J was trimmed by 7 bases and V by 4 bases; bases with no gene match: 11. In DNA, the CDR3 is TGTGCCAGCTCACGGAGTCGGAGCGGGGGGAGTAATGAGCAGTTCTTC. Translated: CASSRSRSGGSNEQFF.

V usage is TRBV18 and J usage is TRBJ2-5; 8 bases are a match to TRBD2. The CDR3 is 15 amino acids. The germline V gene encodes CDR1 KGHSH and CDR2 LQKENI. V was clipped by 3 bases and J by 4 bases; unmatched bases: 7. The CDR3 region has the DNA TGTGCCAGCTCACCCAGACTAGCGATGACAGAGACCCAGTACTTC. This translates into CASSPRLAMTETQYF.

The rearrangement uses TRBV21-1 and TRBJ2-1; the D call of TRBD1 is as the table states it, not checked on the DNA. TRBV21-1 is reported as a pseudogene. This CDR3 has 14 amino acids. The CDR3 region has the DNA TGTGCCAGCAGCAAGCTCAGGGGAAAAAATGAGCAGTTCTTC. Amino acids: CASSKLRGKNEQFF.

This sequence joins TRBV5-1 and TRBJ2-3, with 8 bases that match TRBD2. There are 16 residues in the CDR3. The junction had 9 bases not matched to a gene; V was cut back by 0 bases and J by 6 bases. The germline gives CDR1 SGHRS, CDR2 YFSETQ. The CDR3: CASSLGGAGVFDTQYF. The CDR3 DNA follows: TGCGCCAGCAGCTTGGGGGGAGCGGGAGTGTTTGATACGCAGTATTTT. The full variable domain, in which reference TRBV5-1 and TRBJ2-3 provide the parts outside the CDR3, is KAGVTQTPRYLIKTRGQQVTLSCSPISGHRSVSWYQQTPGQGLQFLFEYFSETQRNKGNFPGRFSGRQFSNSRSEMNVSTLELGDSALYLCASSLGGAGVFDTQYFGPGTRLTVL.

The chain employs TRBV23-1 and TRBJ1-5; 7 positions match TRBD1. TRBV23-1 is designated an ORF whose function remains uncertain. This CDR3 is 18 amino acids long. V dropped 11 bases and J dropped 0; count of bases not matched to a gene: 19. This chain's CDR3 is CAEPQGELSKNSNQPQHF. In DNA, the CDR3 is TGCGCCGAACCCCAGGGGGAACTGAGTAAAAATAGCAATCAGCCCCAGCATTTT.

This clone occurred once. This chain joins TRBV6-5 and TRBJ1-3; 7 nucleotides match TRBD1. The germline V gene encodes CDR1 MNHEY and CDR2 SVGAGI. CDR3 length: 15 residues. Trimming took 6 bases from V and 0 from J; bases not matched to a gene: 5. The CDR3 nucleotides read TGTGCCAGCAGAGATTGGACAGGCTCTGGAAACACCATATATTTT. This translates into CASRDWTGSGNTIYF.

This clone was counted between two and nine times. The J gene is TRBJ2-2, the V gene TRBV19; TRBD2 aligns across 9 bases. The V gene's germline CDR1 is LNHDA and CDR2 SQIVND (reference sequence). This CDR3 region has 18 residues. Losses at the gene ends were 0 bases for V and 0 bases for J; bases not matched to a gene: 5. Here the CDR3 reads CASSIEVSGSPNTGELFF. The CDR3 nucleotides are TGTGCCAGTAGTATAGAAGTTAGCGGGAGTCCGAACACCGGGGAGCTGTTTTTT.

This rearrangement joins TRBV19 to TRBJ2-5; tentatively, D is TRBD2 (7 bases). The CDR3 covers 15 residues. V lost 5 bases and J lost 0, with 13 bases in between. Germline values: CDR1 LNHDA, CDR2 SQIVND (reference sequence). The CDR3 sequence: CASSGGGSYQETQYF. Written as DNA, the CDR3 is TGTGCCAGTAGTGGGGGGGGCTCGTACCAAGAGACCCAGTACTTC.

This chain links TRBV19 with TRBJ2-2; 7 bases align to TRBD1. The CDR3 contains 16 residues. Germline V gives CDR1 LNHDA, CDR2 SQIVND (reference sequence). After removal of 5 bases from V and 1 base from J, the junction contained 7 bases not matched to a gene. CDR3 amino acids: CASSLWDSLNTGELFF. The CDR3 coding sequence is TGTGCCAGTAGTCTTTGGGACAGCTTGAACACCGGGGAGCTGTTTTTT.

The rearrangement joins TRBV2 to TRBJ2-7, with a weak D call TRBD1 (6 bases). Between the trimmed V and J ends, which lost 3 bases and 2 bases, there was a span of 11 bases. The germline CDR1 and CDR2 sequences are SNHLY and FYNNEI. The CDR3 sequence is 14 residues long. CDR3 sequence: CASSEQGGPYEQYF. CDR3 coding DNA: TGTGCCAGCAGTGAGCAAGGGGGACCCTACGAGCAGTACTTC.

This rearrangement joins TRBV7-2 to TRBJ2-7; 12 nucleotides line up with TRBD2. V gave up 4 bases and J gave up 5 bases; unmatched junction bases: 9. The germline CDR1 and CDR2 sequences are SGHTA and FQGNSA. This CDR3 comprises 16 residues. The CDR3 DNA is TGTGCCAGCAGCTACGACGCTAGCGGGAGGGCCCACGAGCAGTACTTC. Amino acids: CASSYDASGRAHEQYF. Combining the CDR3 with reference TRBV7-2 and TRBJ2-7 gives the whole variable domain GAGVSQSPSNKVTEKGKDVELRCDPISGHTALYWYRQSLGQGLEFLIYFQGNSAPDKSGLPSDRFSAERTGGSVSTLTIQRTQQEDSAVYLCASSYDASGRAHEQYFGPGTRLTVT.

This rearrangement joins TRBV12-3 or TRBV12-4 to TRBJ1-1, with TRBD1 identical over 7 bases. This CDR3 contains 13 residues. Unmatched junction bases numbered 5, after V lost 6 bases and J lost 4 bases. CDR3 region: CASRGNRGTEAFF. The CDR3 DNA sequence: TGTGCCAGCAGGGGAAACAGGGGCACTGAAGCTTTCTTT.

The CDR3 region has the DNA TGCGCCAGCAGCTTGGGCTCGGGACTAGCGACAGATACGCAGTATTTT. Residues: CASSLGSGLATDTQYF. This chain uses TRBV5-1 with TRBJ2-3; 10 bases are shared with TRBD2. The germline V gene encodes CDR1 SGHRS and CDR2 YFSETQ. The CDR3 loop spans 16 amino acids. Losses at the gene ends were 0 bases for V and 3 bases for J; bases not matched to a gene: 4.

This clone was seen more than once but under ten times. J is TRBJ2-5 and V is TRBV11-1; no reliable D call. The CDR3 totals 13 residues. Trimming left V 5 bases short and J 5 bases short, with 12 bases between. CDR1 and CDR2 (germline): SGHAT, FQDESV (reference sequence). Here the CDR3 DNA reads TGTGCCAGCAGCCCCTGGGCAAGGGAGACCCAGTACTTC. Translated, it gives CASSPWARETQYF.

The J gene is TRBJ2-7, the V gene TRBV5-5; D call uncertain. The germline V and J ends were trimmed by 2 bases and 6 bases, with 12 bases remaining between them. CDR3 length: 13 amino acids. CDR1 SGHKS and CDR2 YYEKEE come from the germline V gene (reference sequence). The CDR3 DNA reads TGTGCCAGCAGCTTCGAGGAAATGCGCGAGCAGTACTTC. Its translation is CASSFEEMREQYF.

This chain links TRBV9 with TRBJ1-4, with no clear D. V was clipped by 0 bases and J by 1 base, with 4 bases between them. Germline values: CDR1 SGDLS, CDR2 YYNGEE. The CDR3 extends over 14 amino acids. This chain's CDR3 is CASSVVRTNEKLFF. In DNA, the CDR3 is TGTGCCAGCAGCGTAGTCAGAACTAATGAAAAACTGTTTTTT.

This clone has only a few counts. This chain connects TRBV6-2 or TRBV6-3 to TRBJ1-1, with unresolved D. Germline lookup yields CDR1 MNHEY and CDR2 SVGEGT. Deletions cut 6 bases from V and 9 bases from J, with 17 bases between. This CDR3 has 13 amino acids. This chain's CDR3 is CASSFRRNIQAFF. The CDR3 bases are TGTGCCAGCAGCTTCAGGAGGAACATCCAAGCTTTCTTT.

The chain uses TRBV12-3 or TRBV12-4 and TRBJ2-5, with D perhaps TRBD2 (5 bases). This CDR3 spans 13 amino acids. The V end was cut by 4 bases, the J end by 5 bases, with 11 bases between. The CDR3 is CASSSREWETQYF. CDR3 in DNA: TGTGCCAGCAGTTCGAGGGAGTGGGAGACCCAGTACTTC.

The V and J genes are TRBV7-9 and TRBJ2-1; no clear D gene. The V gene's germline CDR1 is SEHNR and CDR2 FQNEAQ (reference sequence). Trimming took off 1 base at V and 9 bases at J, with 10 bases between the two ends. The CDR3 length is 13 residues. The CDR3 bases are TGTGCCAGCAGCTTAGATTTACAAAGTGAGCAGTTCTTC. It encodes CASSLDLQSEQFF.

The table lists this clone with a few counts. The V call is TRBV6-2 or TRBV6-3, the J call TRBJ1-5; a possible D gene is TRBD1 (6 bases). Germline V gives CDR1 MNHEY, CDR2 SVGEGT. CDR3 length: 15 residues. Trimming removed 3 bases at V and 0 bases at J, with 9 bases between. The CDR3 coding sequence is TGTGCCAGCAGTTATTACAGGGATAGCAATCAGCCCCAGCATTTT. This codes for CASSYYRDSNQPQHF.

The chain couples TRBV7-9 to TRBJ2-5; 11 positions match TRBD1. The germline V gene has CDR1 SEHNR and CDR2 FQNEAQ (reference sequence). Unmatched junction bases numbered 5, after V lost 5 bases and J lost 9 bases. The CDR3 totals 13 residues. The CDR3 is CASSPGTGGAQYF. The CDR3 DNA is TGTGCCAGCAGCCCGGGGACAGGGGGGGCCCAGTACTTC.

A few counts support this clone. The genes are TRBV5-4 and TRBJ1-6; D unresolved. The CDR3 totals 13 residues. Trimming left V 0 bases short and J 14 bases short, with 12 bases between. Germline lookup yields CDR1 SGHNT and CDR2 YYREEE (reference sequence). Here the CDR3 DNA reads TGTGCCAGCAGCTTGGCAGGCGAAAGGTCCCTCCACTTT. Translated: CASSLAGERSLHF. Combining the CDR3 with reference TRBV5-4 and TRBJ1-6 gives the whole variable domain ETGVTQSPTHLIKTRGQQVTLRCSSQSGHNTVSWYQQALGQGPQFIFQYYREEENGRGNFPPRFSGLQFPNYSSELNVNALELDDSALYLCASSLAGERSLHFGNGTRLTVT.

V usage is TRBV19 and J usage is TRBJ2-5, with TRBD1 matching 8 bases. With V trimmed by 4 bases and J by 5 bases, 18 bases remained unmatched. Germline values: CDR1 LNHDA, CDR2 SQIVND (reference sequence). The CDR3 has 18 amino acids. CDR3 in DNA: TGTGCCAGTAGTAACAAAGGACAGGGTAACATCTGGTATGAGACCCAGTACTTC. This sequence encodes CASSNKGQGNIWYETQYF.

The chain recombines TRBV6-6 with TRBJ1-2; weak D call: TRBD1 (5 bases). Germline V gives CDR1 MNHNY, CDR2 SVGAGI (reference sequence). Trimming stripped 5 bases from V and 8 bases from J, with 18 bases between. The CDR3 contains 14 residues. Here the CDR3 reads CASSARDGGTGYTF. The CDR3 region has the DNA TGTGCCAGCAGTGCCCGGGACGGCGGGACGGGCTACACCTTC.

The chain joins TRBV2 to TRBJ2-7; 8 bases agree with TRBD1. The germline V gene has CDR1 SNHLY and CDR2 FYNNEI. V dropped 4 bases and J dropped 4; count of bases not matched to a gene: 9. This CDR3 has 15 residues. The CDR3 here is CASSGPGQVSYEQYF. The CDR3 DNA reads as TGTGCCAGCAGTGGACCGGGACAGGTTTCTTACGAGCAGTACTTC.

The count of this clone is one. The gene calls are TRBV4-2 and TRBJ2-3, with TRBD2 matching 13 bases. Germline loops: CDR1 LGHNA, CDR2 YNFKEQ. After removal of 0 bases from V and 2 bases from J, the junction contained 8 bases not matched to a gene. The CDR3 loop spans 19 amino acids. CDR3: CASSQEAGLAGPPTDTQYF. As DNA, the CDR3 is TGTGCCAGCAGCCAAGAAGCGGGACTAGCGGGGCCCCCCACAGATACGCAGTATTTT.